This T cell receptor beta chain was retrieved from a study of shared clonotypes between healthy human individuals. Only in-frame clones appear in the TCRdb table, and some are missing; sequencing was by immunoSEQ multiplex PCR. The sample includes fewer than 800,000 clones, under 95% of them seen just once. Study-wide findings and caveats: Clonotype sharing across several donors was observed for 5% to 6.5% of naive CD4 clonotypes.

Terminally differentiated effector memory CD45RA+ cells were left out of the naive CD8 fraction, which was CD45RO-negative and positively selected for CCR7. The CDR3 consists of 16 residues. CDR1 SEHNR and CDR2 FQNEAQ come from the germline V gene (reference sequence). J gave up 5 bases and V 5 bases, and 10 bases lay outside the gene matches. This clone was seen only once. The antigen is undetermined. This TCR derives from a man aged 25-40 years in good health. The chain has TRBV7-9 and TRBJ2-3; 10 nucleotides agree with TRBD1. Sequenced sample: naive CD8+ T cells sorted from blood. The CDR3 DNA is TGTGCCAGCAGCCATGTCCACGACAGGGGGCAAGATACGCAGTATTTT. It translates to CASSHVHDRGQDTQYF.